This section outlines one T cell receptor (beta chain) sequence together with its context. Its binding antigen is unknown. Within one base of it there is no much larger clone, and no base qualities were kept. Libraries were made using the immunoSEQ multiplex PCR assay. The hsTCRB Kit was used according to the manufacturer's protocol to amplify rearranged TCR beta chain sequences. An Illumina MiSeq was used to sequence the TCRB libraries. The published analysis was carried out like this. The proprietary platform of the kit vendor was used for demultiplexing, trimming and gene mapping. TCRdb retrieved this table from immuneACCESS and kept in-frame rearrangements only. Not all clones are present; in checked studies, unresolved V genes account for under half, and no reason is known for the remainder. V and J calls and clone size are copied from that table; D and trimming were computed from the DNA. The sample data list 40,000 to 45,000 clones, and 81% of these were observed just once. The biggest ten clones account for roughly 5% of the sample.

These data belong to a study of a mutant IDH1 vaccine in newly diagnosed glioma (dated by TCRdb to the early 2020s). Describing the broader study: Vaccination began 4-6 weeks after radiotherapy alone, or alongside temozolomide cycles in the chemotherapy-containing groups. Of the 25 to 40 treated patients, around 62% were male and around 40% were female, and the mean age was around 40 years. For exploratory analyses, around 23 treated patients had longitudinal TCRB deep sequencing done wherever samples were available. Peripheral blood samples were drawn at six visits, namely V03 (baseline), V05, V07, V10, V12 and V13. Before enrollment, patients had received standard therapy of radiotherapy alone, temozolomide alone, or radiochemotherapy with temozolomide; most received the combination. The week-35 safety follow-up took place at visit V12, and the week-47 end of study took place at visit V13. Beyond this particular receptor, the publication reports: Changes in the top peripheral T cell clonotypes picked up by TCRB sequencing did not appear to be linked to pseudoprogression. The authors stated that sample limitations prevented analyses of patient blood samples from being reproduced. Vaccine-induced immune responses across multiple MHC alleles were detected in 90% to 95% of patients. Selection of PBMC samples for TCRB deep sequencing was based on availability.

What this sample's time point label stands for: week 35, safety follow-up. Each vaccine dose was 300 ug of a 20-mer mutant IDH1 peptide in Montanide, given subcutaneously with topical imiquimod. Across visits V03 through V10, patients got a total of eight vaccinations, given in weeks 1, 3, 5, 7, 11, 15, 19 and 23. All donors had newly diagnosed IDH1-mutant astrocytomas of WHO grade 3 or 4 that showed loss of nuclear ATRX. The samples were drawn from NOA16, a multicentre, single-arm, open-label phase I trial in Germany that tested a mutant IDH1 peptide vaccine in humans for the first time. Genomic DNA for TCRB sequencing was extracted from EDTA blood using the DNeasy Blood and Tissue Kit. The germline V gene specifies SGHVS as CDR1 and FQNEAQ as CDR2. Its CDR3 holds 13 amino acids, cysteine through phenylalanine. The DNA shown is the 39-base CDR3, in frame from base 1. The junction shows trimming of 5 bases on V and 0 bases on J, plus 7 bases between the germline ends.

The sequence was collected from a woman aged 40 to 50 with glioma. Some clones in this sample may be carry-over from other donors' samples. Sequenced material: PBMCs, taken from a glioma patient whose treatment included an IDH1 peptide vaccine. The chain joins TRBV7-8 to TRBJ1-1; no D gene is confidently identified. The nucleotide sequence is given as TGTGCCAGCAGCGTTAGCTTGAACACTGAAGCTTTCTTT. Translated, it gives CASSVSLNTEAFF.